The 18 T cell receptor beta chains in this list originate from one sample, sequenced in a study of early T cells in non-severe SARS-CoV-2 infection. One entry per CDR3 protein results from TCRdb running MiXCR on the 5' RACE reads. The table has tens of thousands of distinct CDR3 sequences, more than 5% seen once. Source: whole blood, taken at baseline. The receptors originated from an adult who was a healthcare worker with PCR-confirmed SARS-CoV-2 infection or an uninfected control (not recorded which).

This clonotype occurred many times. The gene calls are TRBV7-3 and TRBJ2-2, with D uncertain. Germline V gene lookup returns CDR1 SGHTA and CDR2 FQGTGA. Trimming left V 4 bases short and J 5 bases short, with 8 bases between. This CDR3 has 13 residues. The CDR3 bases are TGTGCCAGCAGCTCAATTGGAACCGGGGAGCTGTTTTTT. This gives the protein CASSSIGTGELFF.

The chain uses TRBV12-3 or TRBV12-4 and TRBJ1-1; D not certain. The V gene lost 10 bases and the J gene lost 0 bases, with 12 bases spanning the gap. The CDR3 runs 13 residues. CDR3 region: CATSRALNTEAFF. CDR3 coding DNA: TGTGCCACCTCCCGGGCGTTGAACACTGAAGCTTTCTTT.

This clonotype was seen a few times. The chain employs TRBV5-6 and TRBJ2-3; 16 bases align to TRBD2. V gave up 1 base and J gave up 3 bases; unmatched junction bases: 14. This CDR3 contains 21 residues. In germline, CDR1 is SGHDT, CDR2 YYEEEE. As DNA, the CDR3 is TGTGCCAGCAGCTTGCTGCTTGGGACTAGCGGGGGGGCGAAGATTACAGATACGCAGTATTTT. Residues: CASSLLLGTSGGAKITDTQYF.

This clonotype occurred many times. The CDR3 here is CASSVYVTGRFF. The CDR3 region has the DNA TGTGCCAGCAGTGTATACGTGACTGGGAGATTCTTC. This rearrangement joins TRBV2 to TRBJ2-1; D may be TRBD2 (5 bases). Germline CDR1 and CDR2: SNHLY and FYNNEI. The V end lost 4 bases, the J end lost 16 bases, and 17 bases lay between the germline ends. This CDR3 has 12 residues.

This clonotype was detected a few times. The CDR3 bases are TGCAGTGCTAGAGATATGCCCGGCTTAGCGGGAGGATACGAGCAGTACTTC. Its protein product is CSARDMPGLAGGYEQYF. The chain employs TRBV20-1 and TRBJ2-7; 10 bases align to TRBD2. The ends lost 0 bases at V and 4 bases at J; junction bases unmatched: 12. The CDR3 is made up of 17 amino acids. In germline, CDR1 is DFQATT, CDR2 SNEGSKA (reference sequence).

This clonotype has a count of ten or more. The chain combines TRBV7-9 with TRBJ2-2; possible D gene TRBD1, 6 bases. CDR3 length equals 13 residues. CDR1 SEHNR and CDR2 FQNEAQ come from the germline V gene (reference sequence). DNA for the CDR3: TGTGCGCTAGGGGGTTTTAACACCGGGGAGCTGTTTTTT. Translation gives CALGGFNTGELFF. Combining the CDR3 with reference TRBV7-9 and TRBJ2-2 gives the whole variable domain DTGVSQNPRHKITKRGQNVTFRCDPISEHNRLYWYRQTLGQGPEFLTYFQNEAQLEKSRLLSDRFSAERPKGSFSTLEIQRTEQGDSAMYLCALGGFNTGELFFGEGSRLTVL.

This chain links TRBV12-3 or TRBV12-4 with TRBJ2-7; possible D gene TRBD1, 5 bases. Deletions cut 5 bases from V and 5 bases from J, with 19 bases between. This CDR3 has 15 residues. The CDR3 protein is CASSLWAQGSHEQYF. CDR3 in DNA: TGTGCCAGCAGTCTATGGGCTCAGGGTTCCCACGAGCAGTACTTC.

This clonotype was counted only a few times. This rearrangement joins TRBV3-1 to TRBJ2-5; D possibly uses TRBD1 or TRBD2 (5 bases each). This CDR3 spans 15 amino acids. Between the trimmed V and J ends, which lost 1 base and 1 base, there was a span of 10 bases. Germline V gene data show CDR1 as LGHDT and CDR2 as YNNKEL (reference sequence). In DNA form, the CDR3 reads TGTGCCAGCAGCCAAGGAGGTGGGGGCCAAGAGACCCAGTACTTC. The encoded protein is CASSQGGGGQETQYF.

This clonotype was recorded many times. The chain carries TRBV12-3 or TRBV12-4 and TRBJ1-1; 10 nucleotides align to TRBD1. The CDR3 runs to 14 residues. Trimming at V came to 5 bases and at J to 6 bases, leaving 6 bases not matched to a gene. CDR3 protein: CASSLRTGGAEAFF. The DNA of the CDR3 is TGTGCCAGCAGTCTTCGGACAGGGGGGGCTGAAGCTTTCTTT.

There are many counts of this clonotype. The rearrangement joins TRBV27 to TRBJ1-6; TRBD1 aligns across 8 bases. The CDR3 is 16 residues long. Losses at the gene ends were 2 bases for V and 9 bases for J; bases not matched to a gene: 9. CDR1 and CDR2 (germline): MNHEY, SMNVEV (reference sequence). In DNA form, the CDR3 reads TGTGCCAGCAGTTTAAGACCGGGACAGGCCGTTTCACCCCTCCACTTT. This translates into CASSLRPGQAVSPLHF.

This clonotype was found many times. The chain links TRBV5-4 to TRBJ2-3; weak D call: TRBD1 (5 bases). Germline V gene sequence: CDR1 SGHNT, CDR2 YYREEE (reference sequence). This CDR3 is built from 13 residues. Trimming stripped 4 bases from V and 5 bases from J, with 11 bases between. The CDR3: CASSLTDRDTQYF. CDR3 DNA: TGTGCCAGCAGCCTCACAGACAGAGATACGCAGTATTTT.

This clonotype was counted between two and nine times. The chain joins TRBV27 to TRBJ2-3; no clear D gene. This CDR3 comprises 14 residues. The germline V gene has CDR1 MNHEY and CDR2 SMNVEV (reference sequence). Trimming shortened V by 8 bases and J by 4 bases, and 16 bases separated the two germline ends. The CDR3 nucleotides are TGTGCCAGCCTACCCACGTCCGGCGCAGATACGCAGTATTTT. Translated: CASLPTSGADTQYF.

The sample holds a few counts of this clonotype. The CDR3 is CASPLWGGGGTDTQYF. The CDR3 DNA reads as TGTGCCAGCCCCTTATGGGGGGGCGGGGGCACAGATACGCAGTATTTT. The chain is built from TRBV6-4 and TRBJ2-3; D may be TRBD2 (7 bases). CDR1 MRHNA and CDR2 SNTAGT come from the germline V gene. This CDR3 has 16 residues. V gave up 8 bases and J gave up 1 base, with 19 bases separating them.

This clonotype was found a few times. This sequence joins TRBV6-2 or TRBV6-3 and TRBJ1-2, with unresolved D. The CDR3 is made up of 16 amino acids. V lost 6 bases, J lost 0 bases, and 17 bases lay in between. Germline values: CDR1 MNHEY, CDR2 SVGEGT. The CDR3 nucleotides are TGTGCCAGCAGCGATACGATGGGTCGTGCTAACTATGGCTACACCTTC. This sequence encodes CASSDTMGRANYGYTF.

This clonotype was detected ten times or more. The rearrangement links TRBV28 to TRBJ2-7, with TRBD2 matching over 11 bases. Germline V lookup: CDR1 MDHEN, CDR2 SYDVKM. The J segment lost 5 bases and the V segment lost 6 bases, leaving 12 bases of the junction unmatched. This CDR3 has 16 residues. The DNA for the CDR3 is TGTGCCAGCAGCGTTCCCGGGACTAGCGGATCCCACGAGCAGTACTTC. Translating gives CASSVPGTSGSHEQYF.

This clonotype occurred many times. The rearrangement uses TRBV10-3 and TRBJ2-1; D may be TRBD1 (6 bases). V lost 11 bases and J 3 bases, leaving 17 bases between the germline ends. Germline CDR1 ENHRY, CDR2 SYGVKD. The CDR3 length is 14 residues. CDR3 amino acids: CALQTGSYYNEQFF. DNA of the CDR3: TGTGCCTTGCAGACAGGTTCTTACTACAATGAGCAGTTCTTC.

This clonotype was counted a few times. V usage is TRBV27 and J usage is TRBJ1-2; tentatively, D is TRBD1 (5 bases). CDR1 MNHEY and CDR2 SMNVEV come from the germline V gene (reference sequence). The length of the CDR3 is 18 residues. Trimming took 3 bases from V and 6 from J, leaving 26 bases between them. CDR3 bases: TGTGCCAGCAGTTTGTTAGCGAATGGGCAGGGAAGGAGGCATGGCTACACCTTC. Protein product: CASSLLANGQGRRHGYTF.

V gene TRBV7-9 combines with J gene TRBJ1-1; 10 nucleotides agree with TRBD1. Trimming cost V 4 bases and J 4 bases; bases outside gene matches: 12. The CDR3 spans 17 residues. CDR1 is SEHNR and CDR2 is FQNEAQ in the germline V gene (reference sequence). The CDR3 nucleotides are TGTGCCAGCAGCTCACAACCGGGACAGGGGAGGATCACTGAAGCTTTCTTT. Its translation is CASSSQPGQGRITEAFF.